The 11 T cell receptor beta chains below were found in one sample sequenced in a study of CD8+CD57+ T cells in acquired aplastic anemia. TCR beta VDJ and CDR3 were profiled, and genomic DNA was the template. TCRdb re-derived calls from the reads in MiXCR, one entry per CDR3 protein. This table has roughly 130,000 distinct CDR3 sequences, 48% appearing once. What was sequenced was sorted CD4+, CD8+, or CD8+CD57+ T cells (not recorded which) from PBMCs. All receptors come from a human donor in good health, serving as a control.

In its sample, this clonotype was seen many times. The chain is built from TRBV5-1 and TRBJ2-1; 7 nucleotides align to TRBD1. The CDR3 spans 19 residues. The germline V gene encodes CDR1 SGHRS and CDR2 YFSETQ. V gave up 2 bases and J gave up 3 bases; unmatched junction bases: 17. The CDR3 sequence is CASSFEQASTGRHYNEQFF. The DNA for the CDR3 is TGCGCCAGCAGCTTTGAGCAGGCTTCGACAGGGCGCCACTACAATGAGCAGTTCTTC.

To note about this clonotype: At one of its ends the junction is not consistent with the germline gene, which may arise from a read error. V usage is TRBV2 and J usage is TRBJ2-7; 8 bases align to TRBD2. The germline gives CDR1 SNHLY, CDR2 FYNNEI. This CDR3 is 15 amino acids long. The CDR3 bases are TGTGCCAGCAGTAAAGCGGGGGACACCGCCTACGAGCAGTACTTC. This codes for CASSKAGDTAYEQYF.

The chain recombines TRBV6-5 with TRBJ2-7, with TRBD1 identical over 8 bases. The V and J ends lost 2 bases and 1 base, in that order; junction bases with no gene match: 7. Germline V CDR1 and CDR2: MNHEY, SVGAGI. This CDR3 region has 16 residues. This CDR3 reads CASSYQPGQDSYEQYF. In DNA form, the CDR3 reads TGTGCCAGCAGTTACCAACCGGGACAGGATTCCTACGAGCAGTACTTC.

This clonotype was seen ten or more times. V gene TRBV20-1 combines with J gene TRBJ2-7, with 11 bases aligning to TRBD2. V shed 0 bases, J shed 2 bases, and the junction held 3 bases outside the gene matches. Germline V gives CDR1 DFQATT, CDR2 SNEGSKA (reference sequence). CDR3 length: 15 residues. This chain's CDR3 is CSAREGTSGPYEQYF. The CDR3 DNA reads TGCAGTGCTAGAGAGGGGACTAGCGGACCCTACGAGCAGTACTTC.

In this sample, this clonotype turned up many times. CDR3 DNA: TGCAGTGCTTGGACTAGCGGGGGGGGCGGTACGCAGTATTTT. The encoded protein is CSAWTSGGGGTQYF. V and J are TRBV20-1 and TRBJ2-3; 15 bases are shared with TRBD2. CDR1 is DFQATT, CDR2 SNEGSKA, per germline (reference sequence). Trimming took 5 bases from V and 8 from J; bases not matched to a gene: 5. This CDR3 is 14 amino acids long.

This clonotype occurred a few times. The CDR3 bases are TGTGCCACCAGTGATTCGGGACAGGGTGTAGAAAAACTGTTTTTT. Translating it yields CATSDSGQGVEKLFF. The gene calls are TRBV24-1 and TRBJ1-4; 9 bases agree with TRBD1. J was trimmed by 8 bases and V by 2 bases; bases with no gene match: 5. The CDR3 covers 15 residues. CDR1 is KGHDR, CDR2 SFDVKD, per germline.

This clonotype was found a few times. The genes are TRBV27 and TRBJ2-2; TRBD1 aligns across 7 bases. V was pared by 1 base and J by 0 bases, with 5 bases of the junction left unmatched. The CDR3 is 17 amino acids. The germline CDR1 and CDR2 sequences are MNHEY and SMNVEV (reference sequence). The CDR3 reads CASSLFAGTANTGELFF. CDR3 DNA sequence: TGTGCCAGCAGTTTATTCGCCGGGACAGCGAACACCGGGGAGCTGTTTTTT.

The V gene is TRBV2, the J gene TRBJ2-2; 7 positions match TRBD1. The germline gives CDR1 SNHLY, CDR2 FYNNEI. The CDR3 extends over 14 amino acids. V gave up 7 bases and J gave up 7 bases; unmatched junction bases: 9. DNA for the CDR3: TGTGCCAGCAACAGATTAACAGGGGTCGGGGAGCTGTTTTTT. Its translation is CASNRLTGVGELFF.

Turning to this clonotype: A much more abundant neighbour one base away suggests this may be a read error. The chain couples TRBV11-2 to TRBJ2-2; D gene unclear. Germline loops: CDR1 SGHAT, CDR2 FQNNGV. This CDR3 region has 12 residues. The V gene lost 2 bases and the J gene lost 6 bases, with 4 bases spanning the gap. CDR3 amino acids: CASSLTAGELFF. The CDR3 DNA follows: TGTGCCAGCAGCTTAACCGCCGGGGAGCTGTTTTTT.

Concerning this clonotype: At one end, the junction sequence differs from germline, possibly due to a read error. The J gene is TRBJ1-2, the V gene TRBV5-6; D remains ambiguous. Germline V gene sequence: CDR1 SGHDT, CDR2 YYEEEE. This CDR3 contains 15 residues. CDR3 amino acids: CASSLDLGSSYGYTF. Here the CDR3 DNA reads TGTGCTAGCAGCTTGGATTTAGGCTCAAGCTATGGCTACACCTTC.

V is TRBV15 and J is TRBJ1-4; D gene uncertain. The CDR3 is made up of 19 amino acids. Germline CDR1 and CDR2: LNHNV and YYDKDF (reference sequence). Deletions cut 0 bases from V and 4 bases from J, with 21 bases between. The CDR3 DNA is TGTGCCACCAGCAGAGATCCCCCGCTGGTAGGGCTCCTTAATGAAAAACTGTTTTTT. It codes for CATSRDPPLVGLLNEKLFF.